This T cell receptor (beta chain) was sequenced during a study of CD8+ T cells in alopecia areata. The study, taken as a whole, reports: Researchers report lesional scalp, most notably alopecia totalis/universalis, outstripped normal scalp in clonality. Shared TCR sequences were less clear between patients than in mice, possibly partly from HLA diversity.

To note about this clone: What it binds is not known.

Treatment given: oral pan-JAK inhibitor, 5-10 mg twice daily. V was pared by 2 bases and J by 0 bases, with 12 bases between. Germline CDR1 SGHRS, CDR2 YFSETQ. This CDR3 region has 15 residues. cDNA serving as the sequencing template came from extracted, reverse transcribed RNA. Clones were read by immunoSEQ multiplex PCR, and TCRdb kept only the in-frame ones, dropping some. The sample carries about 150,000 clones, about 51% recorded once. The chain is built from TRBV5-1 and TRBJ2-7, with D possibly being TRBD1 (6 bases). This TCR was sampled from a human donor with alopecia areata. Specimen: CD8+ T cells sorted from blood, collected at week 4, from a patient treated with tofacitinib. DNA for the CDR3: TGCGCCAGCAGCTTCGGCAGGGGCATCTCCTACGAGCAGTACTTC. Translation: CASSFGRGISYEQYF.